This T cell receptor (beta chain) emerged from a study of blood T cell repertoires in COVID-19. On the study more broadly: Some COVID-19 samples were acute and others convalescent; all came from the United States, Italy and Spain. The analysed material was cDNA or gDNA that came from T cells, B-cell-depleted T cells, or PBMCs.

The CDR3 sequence is 14 residues long. V gave up 7 bases and J gave up 6 bases, with 19 bases separating them. Germline V gene sequence: CDR1 LNHDA, CDR2 SQIVND (reference sequence). In the original workflow: Amplification of reference gene primers provided the estimated nucleated cell counts. The table came from immunoSEQ multiplex PCR; TCRdb's copy has only in-frame clones and leaves some out. V, J and clone size are those of that table, while D and trimming were read from the DNA. The table includes fewer than 80,000 clones, 60% to 85% detected once. This sequence was found in a woman of 80 years or more with active or convalescent COVID-19. The source material was peripheral blood. The J gene is TRBJ2-7, the V gene TRBV19, with D perhaps matching TRBD1 (6 bases). CDR3 coding DNA: TGTGCCAGTAACAACGCCGGTCCAGGGGCCGAGCAGTACTTC. It codes for CASNNAGPGAEQYF. Looking up the rest from reference TRBV19 and TRBJ2-7 gives the full variable domain: DGGITQSPKYLFRKEGQNVTLSCEQNLNHDAMYWYRQDPGQGLRLIYYSQIVNDFQKGDIAEGYSVSREKKESFPLTVTSAQKNPTAFYLCASNNAGPGAEQYFGPGTRLTVT.